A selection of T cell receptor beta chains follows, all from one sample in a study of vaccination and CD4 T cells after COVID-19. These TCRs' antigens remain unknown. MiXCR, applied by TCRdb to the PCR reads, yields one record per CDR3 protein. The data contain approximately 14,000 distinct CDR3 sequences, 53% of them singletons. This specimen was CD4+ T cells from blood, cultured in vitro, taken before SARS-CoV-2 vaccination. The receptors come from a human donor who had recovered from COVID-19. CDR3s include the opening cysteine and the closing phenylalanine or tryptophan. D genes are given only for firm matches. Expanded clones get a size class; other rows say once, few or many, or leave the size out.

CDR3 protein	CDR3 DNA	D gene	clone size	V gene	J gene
CASRSLNTEAFF	TGTGCCAGCAGATCCCTGAACACTGAAGCTTTCTTT	-	-	TRBV6-1	TRBJ1-1
CATSDSSPWGAGELFF	TGTGCCACCAGTGATTCCTCCCCTTGGGGTGCTGGGGAGCTGTTTTTT	-	-	TRBV24-1	TRBJ2-2
CSAQGGAQDTQYF	TGCAGTGCTCAAGGGGGGGCCCAAGATACGCAGTATTTT	-	-	TRBV20-1	TRBJ2-3
CASRPKAREWANVLTF	TGTGCCAGCAGACCCAAGGCCCGTGAATGGGCCAACGTCCTGACTTTC	-	-	TRBV6-1	TRBJ2-6
CASSSPGTGAYYGYTF	TGCGCCAGCAGCTCGCCCGGGACAGGGGCTTATTATGGCTACACCTTC	TRBD1	-	TRBV4-1	TRBJ1-2
CAISESTGGRGYTF	TGTGCCATCAGTGAGTCGACAGGGGGTCGAGGCTACACCTTC	TRBD1	-	TRBV10-3	TRBJ1-2
CASSSLRTGAMNTEAFF	TGCGCCAGCAGCTCACTAAGGACAGGGGCCATGAACACTGAAGCTTTCTTT	TRBD1	-	TRBV5-1	TRBJ1-1
CSARGDGLAKNIQYF	TGCAGTGCTAGAGGGGACGGTCTAGCCAAAAACATTCAGTACTTC	-	-	TRBV20-1	TRBJ2-4
CASSLPGRGNYGYTF	TGTGCCAGCAGCTTGCCTGGCAGGGGGAACTATGGCTACACCTTC	TRBD1	-	TRBV11-2	TRBJ1-2
CASSEIQGSQETQYF	TGTGCCAGCTCAGAAATACAGGGGTCCCAAGAGACCCAGTACTTC	TRBD1	once	TRBV18	TRBJ2-5
CATSDLQGIAFF	TGTGCCACCAGTGATTTGCAGGGTATTGCTTTCTTT	-	-	TRBV24-1	TRBJ1-1
CSASAQIMNTEAFF	TGCAGTGCTAGCGCACAGATAATGAACACTGAAGCTTTCTTT	-	-	TRBV20-1	TRBJ1-1
CASSILRGQGRTEAFF	TGTGCCAGTAGTATCCTTAGGGGACAGGGAAGGACTGAAGCTTTCTTT	TRBD1	-	TRBV19	TRBJ1-1
CATSDLREEGGGYTF	TGTGCCACCAGTGATTTGCGGGAAGAGGGGGGTGGCTACACCTTC	-	-	TRBV24-1	TRBJ1-2
CASSGGGRGYTF	TGTGCCAGCAGCGGCGGAGGACGTGGCTACACCTTC	-	-	TRBV7-2	TRBJ1-2